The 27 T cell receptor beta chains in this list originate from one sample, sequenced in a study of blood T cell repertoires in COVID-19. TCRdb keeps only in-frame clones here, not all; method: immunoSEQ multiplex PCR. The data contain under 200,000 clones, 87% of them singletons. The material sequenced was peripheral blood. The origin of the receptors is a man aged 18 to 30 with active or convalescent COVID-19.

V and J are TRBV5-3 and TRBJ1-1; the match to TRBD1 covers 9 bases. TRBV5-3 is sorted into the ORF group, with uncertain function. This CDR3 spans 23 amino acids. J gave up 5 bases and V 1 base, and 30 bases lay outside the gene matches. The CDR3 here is CARSLTTRLEPGQGRCSETEAFF. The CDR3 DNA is TGTGCCAGAAGCTTGACCACCAGGCTAGAACCGGGACAGGGAAGGTGTTCCGAGACTGAAGCTTTCTTT.

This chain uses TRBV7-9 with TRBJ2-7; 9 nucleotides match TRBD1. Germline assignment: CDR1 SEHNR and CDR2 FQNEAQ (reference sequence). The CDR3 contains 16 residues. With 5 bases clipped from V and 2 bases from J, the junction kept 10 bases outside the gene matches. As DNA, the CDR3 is TGTGCCAGCAGCGCCGACCCGGGACAGGGCCCCTACGAGCAGTACTTC. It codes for CASSADPGQGPYEQYF.

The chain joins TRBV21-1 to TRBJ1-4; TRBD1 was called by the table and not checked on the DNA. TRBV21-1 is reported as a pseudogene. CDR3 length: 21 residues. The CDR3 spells CASSKGGWDRDYPATNEKLFF. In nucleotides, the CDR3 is TGTGCCAGCAGCAAAGGGGGATGGGACAGGGACTATCCTGCAACTAATGAAAAACTGTTTTTT.

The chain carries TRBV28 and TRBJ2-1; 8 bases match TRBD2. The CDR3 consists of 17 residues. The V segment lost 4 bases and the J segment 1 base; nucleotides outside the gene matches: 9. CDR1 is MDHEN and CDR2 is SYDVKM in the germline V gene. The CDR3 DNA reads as TGTGCCAGCAGTTCCCTGGGGCGGGGGGTATCCTACAATGAGCAGTTCTTC. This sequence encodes CASSSLGRGVSYNEQFF.

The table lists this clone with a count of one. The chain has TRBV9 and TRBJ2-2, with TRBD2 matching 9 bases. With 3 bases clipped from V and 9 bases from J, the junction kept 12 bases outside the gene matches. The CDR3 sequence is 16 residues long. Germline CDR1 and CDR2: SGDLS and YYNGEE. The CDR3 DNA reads TGTGCCAGCAGCGCCGGGAGGGCTAGCGGGAATCGGGAGCTGTTTTTT. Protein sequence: CASSAGRASGNRELFF.

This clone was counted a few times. In DNA, the CDR3 is TGTGCCAGCAGCCCCACCCGGGACACTGAAGCTTTCTTT. It codes for CASSPTRDTEAFF. The chain carries TRBV7-9 and TRBJ1-1; D not certain. V was pared by 5 bases and J by 3 bases, with 10 bases between. The germline V gene has CDR1 SEHNR and CDR2 FQNEAQ (reference sequence). There are 13 residues in the CDR3. Filled out from reference TRBV7-9 and TRBJ1-1, the complete variable domain reads DTGVSQNPRHKITKRGQNVTFRCDPISEHNRLYWYRQTLGQGPEFLTYFQNEAQLEKSRLLSDRFSAERPKGSFSTLEIQRTEQGDSAMYLCASSPTRDTEAFFGQGTRLTVV.

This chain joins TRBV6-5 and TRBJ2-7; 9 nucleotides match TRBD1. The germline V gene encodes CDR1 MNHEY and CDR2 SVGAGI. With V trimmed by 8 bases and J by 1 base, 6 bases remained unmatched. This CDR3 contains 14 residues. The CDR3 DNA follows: TGTGCCAGCCCCTGGACAGGGGAATCCTACGAGCAGTACGTC. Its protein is CASPWTGESYEQYV.

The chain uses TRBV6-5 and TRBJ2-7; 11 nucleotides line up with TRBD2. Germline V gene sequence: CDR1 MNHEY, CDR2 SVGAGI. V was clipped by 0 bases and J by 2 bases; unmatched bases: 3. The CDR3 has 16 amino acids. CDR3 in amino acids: CASSYSDSGRAYEQYF. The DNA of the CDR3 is TGTGCCAGCAGTTACTCCGATAGCGGGAGGGCCTACGAGCAGTACTTC.

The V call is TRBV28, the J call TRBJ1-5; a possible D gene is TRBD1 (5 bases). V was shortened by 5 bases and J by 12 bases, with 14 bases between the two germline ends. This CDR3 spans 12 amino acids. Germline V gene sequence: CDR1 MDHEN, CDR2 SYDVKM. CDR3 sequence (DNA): TGTGCCAGCAGTCCCCGGGGGGGGATCCAGCATTTT. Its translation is CASSPRGGIQHF.

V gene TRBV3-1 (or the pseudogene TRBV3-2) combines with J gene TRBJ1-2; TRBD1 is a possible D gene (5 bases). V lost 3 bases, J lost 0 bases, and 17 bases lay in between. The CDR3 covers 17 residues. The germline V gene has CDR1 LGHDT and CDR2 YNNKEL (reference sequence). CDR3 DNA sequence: TGTGCCAGCAGCCAGAAGTGGCACCGACAGTCTAACTATGGCTACACCTTC. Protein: CASSQKWHRQSNYGYTF.

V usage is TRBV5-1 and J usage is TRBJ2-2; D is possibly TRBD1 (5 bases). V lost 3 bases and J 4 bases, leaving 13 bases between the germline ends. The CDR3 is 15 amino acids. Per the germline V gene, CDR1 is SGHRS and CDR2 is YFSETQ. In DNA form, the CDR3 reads TGCGCCAGCAGCTCGCAGGGCCTTTTCACCGGGGAGCTGTTTTTT. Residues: CASSSQGLFTGELFF.

CDR3 sequence: CAIRQGAGNEQFF. Written as DNA, the CDR3 is TGTGCCATCAGACAGGGAGCAGGGAATGAGCAGTTCTTC. The chain links TRBV10-3 to TRBJ2-1; TRBD1 is a possible D gene (6 bases). The CDR3 is 13 residues long. Per germline, CDR1 ENHRY and CDR2 SYGVKD. V was shortened by 6 bases and J by 7 bases, with 13 bases between the two germline ends.

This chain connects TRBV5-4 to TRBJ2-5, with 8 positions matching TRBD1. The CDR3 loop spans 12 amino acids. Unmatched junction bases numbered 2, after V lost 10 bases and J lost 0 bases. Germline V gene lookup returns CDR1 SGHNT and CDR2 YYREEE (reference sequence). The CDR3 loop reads CAGGQDQETQYF. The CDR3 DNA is TGTGCCGGGGGACAGGACCAAGAGACCCAGTACTTC.

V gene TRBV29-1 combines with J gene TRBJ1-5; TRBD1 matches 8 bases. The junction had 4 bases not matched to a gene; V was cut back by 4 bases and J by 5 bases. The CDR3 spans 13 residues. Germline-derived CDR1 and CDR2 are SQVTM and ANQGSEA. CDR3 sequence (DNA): TGCAGCGTTGGGGAGACAGGGGATCAGCCCCAGCATTTT. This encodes CSVGETGDQPQHF.

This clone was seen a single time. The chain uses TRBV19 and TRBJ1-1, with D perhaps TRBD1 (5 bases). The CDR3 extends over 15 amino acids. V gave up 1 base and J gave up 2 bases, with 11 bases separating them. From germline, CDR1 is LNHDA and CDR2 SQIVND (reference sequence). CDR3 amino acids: CASSIVDSPNTEAFF. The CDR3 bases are TGTGCCAGTAGTATAGTCGACAGCCCAAACACTGAAGCTTTCTTT. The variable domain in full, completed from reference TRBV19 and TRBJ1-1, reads DGGITQSPKYLFRKEGQNVTLSCEQNLNHDAMYWYRQDPGQGLRLIYYSQIVNDFQKGDIAEGYSVSREKKESFPLTVTSAQKNPTAFYLCASSIVDSPNTEAFFGQGTRLTVV.

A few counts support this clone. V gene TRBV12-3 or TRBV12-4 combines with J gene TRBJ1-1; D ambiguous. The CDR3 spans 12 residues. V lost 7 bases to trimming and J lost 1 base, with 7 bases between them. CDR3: CASTLSNTEAFF. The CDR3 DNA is TGTGCCAGCACCCTGTCGAACACTGAAGCTTTCTTT.

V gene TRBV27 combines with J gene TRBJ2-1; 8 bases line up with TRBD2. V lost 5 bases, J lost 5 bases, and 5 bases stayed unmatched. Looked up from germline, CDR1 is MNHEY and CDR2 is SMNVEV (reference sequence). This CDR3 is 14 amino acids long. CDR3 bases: TGTGCCAGCAGTACACTAGCGGCGGACAATGAGCAGTTCTTC. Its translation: CASSTLAADNEQFF.

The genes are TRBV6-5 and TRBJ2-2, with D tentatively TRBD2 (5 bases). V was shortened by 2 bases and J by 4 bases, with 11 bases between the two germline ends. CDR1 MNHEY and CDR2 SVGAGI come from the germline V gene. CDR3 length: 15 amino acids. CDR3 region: CASSYLGSGTGELFF. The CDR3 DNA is TGTGCCAGCAGTTACCTGGGGAGCGGCACCGGGGAGCTGTTTTTT.

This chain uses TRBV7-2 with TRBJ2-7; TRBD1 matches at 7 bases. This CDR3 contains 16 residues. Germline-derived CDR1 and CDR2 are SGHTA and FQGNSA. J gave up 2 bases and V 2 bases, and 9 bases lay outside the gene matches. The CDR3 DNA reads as TGTGCCAGCAGCTTACTGCCGGCAGGGGGTACCTACGAGCAGTACGTC. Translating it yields CASSLLPAGGTYEQYV.

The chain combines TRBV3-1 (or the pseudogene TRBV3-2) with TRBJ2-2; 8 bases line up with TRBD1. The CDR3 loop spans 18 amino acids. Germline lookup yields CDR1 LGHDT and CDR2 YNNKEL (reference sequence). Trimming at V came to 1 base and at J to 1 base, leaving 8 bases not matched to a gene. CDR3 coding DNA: TGTGCCAGCAGCCAAGCCCTCTTGGACAGGGTGAACACCGGGGAGCTGTTTTTT. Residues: CASSQALLDRVNTGELFF.

The CDR3 region has the DNA TGTGCCAGCAGCCAATCAGGGAATGGCTACACCTTC. This translates into CASSQSGNGYTF. The rearrangement links TRBV3-1 (or the pseudogene TRBV3-2) to TRBJ1-2; D possibly corresponds to TRBD1 (5 bases). V lost 2 bases and J 6 bases, leaving 7 bases between the germline ends. This CDR3 has 12 amino acids. Germline loops: CDR1 LGHDT, CDR2 YNNKEL (reference sequence).

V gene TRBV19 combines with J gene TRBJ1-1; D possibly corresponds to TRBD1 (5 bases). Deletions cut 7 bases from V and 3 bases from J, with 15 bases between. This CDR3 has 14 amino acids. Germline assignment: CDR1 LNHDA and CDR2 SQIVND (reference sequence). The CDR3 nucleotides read TGTGCCAGTATGGTCGGCGGGGGGTACACTGAAGCTTTCTTT. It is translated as CASMVGGGYTEAFF.

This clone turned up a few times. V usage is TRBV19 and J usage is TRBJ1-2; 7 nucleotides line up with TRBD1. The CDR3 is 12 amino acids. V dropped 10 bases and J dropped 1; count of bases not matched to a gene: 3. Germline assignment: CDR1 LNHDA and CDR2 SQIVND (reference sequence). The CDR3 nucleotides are TGTGCCACACAGGGGTATAACTATGGCTACACCTTC. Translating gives CATQGYNYGYTF.

CDR3 nucleotides: TGTGCCAGCAGCCAAGATAGCGGGGGGGCGTACAATGAGCAGTTCTTC. It specifies CASSQDSGGAYNEQFF. V gene TRBV3-1 (or the pseudogene TRBV3-2) combines with J gene TRBJ2-1; 11 nucleotides line up with TRBD2. Trimming took 0 bases from V and 4 from J; bases not matched to a gene: 2. The CDR3 loop spans 16 amino acids. Germline CDR1 is LGHDT and CDR2 is YNNKEL (reference sequence).

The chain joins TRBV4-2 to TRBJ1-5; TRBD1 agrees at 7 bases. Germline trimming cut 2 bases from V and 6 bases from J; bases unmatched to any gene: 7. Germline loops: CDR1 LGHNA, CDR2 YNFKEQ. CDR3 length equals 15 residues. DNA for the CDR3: TGTGCCAGCAGCCAAATTACAGGGGTGGGTCAGCCCCAGCATTTT. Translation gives CASSQITGVGQPQHF.

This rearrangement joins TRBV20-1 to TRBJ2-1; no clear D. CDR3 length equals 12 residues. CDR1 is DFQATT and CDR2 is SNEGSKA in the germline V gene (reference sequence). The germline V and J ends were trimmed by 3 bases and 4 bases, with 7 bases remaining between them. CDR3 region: CSASVQYNEQFF. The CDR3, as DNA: TGCAGTGCTAGTGTCCAATACAATGAGCAGTTCTTC.

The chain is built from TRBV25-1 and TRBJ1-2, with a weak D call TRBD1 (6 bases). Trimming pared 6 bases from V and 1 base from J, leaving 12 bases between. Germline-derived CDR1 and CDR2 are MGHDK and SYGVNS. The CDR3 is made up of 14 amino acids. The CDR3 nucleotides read TGTGCCAGCAGCCCCGACAGGCTTAACTATGGCTACACCTTC. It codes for CASSPDRLNYGYTF.